The rows below give T cell receptor beta chains drawn from one sample of a study of shared clonotypes between healthy human individuals. Assay used: immunoSEQ multiplex PCR; TCRdb lists only in-frame clones, some missing. The repertoire holds over a million clones, with 70% to 80% as singletons. Sequenced sample: memory CD4+ T cells from PBMCs. Receptor source: a man aged 18 to 29 in good health. Some clones in this sample may be carry-over from other donors' samples. Each CDR3 is given without its conserved first and last residue.

CDR3 length	V gene	J gene	CDR3 protein
13	TRBV7-6	TRBJ2-1	ASSSGQGSYNEQF
13	TRBV28	TRBJ2-6	ASSLARSGANVLT
11	TRBV5-4	TRBJ2-5	ASSEDSHGTQY
9	TRBV28	TRBJ2-1	ATGLHNEQF
13	TRBV5-1	TRBJ2-1	ASSLGTGGFNEQF
13	TRBV10-3	TRBJ2-5	AIRGASGLQETQY
13	TRBV13	TRBJ1-2	ASSLGPGGGYGYT
12	TRBV7-3	TRBJ2-3	ASSFNLVSDTQY
15	TRBV28	TRBJ2-7	ASSFPGQGKSSYEQY
10	TRBV2	TRBJ2-7	ASKRDDYEQY
10	TRBV6-5	TRBJ2-5	ASSLTHGTQY
12	TRBV5-1	TRBJ2-2	ASSWTVNTGELF
10	TRBV30	TRBJ2-5	AWSPAQETQY
12	TRBV6-6	TRBJ1-2	ASSLDGPAYGYT
11	TRBV11-3	TRBJ2-7	ASSSEVGREQY
12	TRBV6-1	TRBJ1-2	ASRPGQGSYGYT
10	TRBV18	TRBJ2-7	ASSPPSYEQY
11	TRBV28	TRBJ1-5	ASSFHDRGAQH
10	TRBV10-3	TRBJ2-7	AISESGDEQY
13	TRBV5-1	TRBJ2-1	ASSLSGGDLNEQF
12	TRBV29-1	TRBJ2-3	SIGPGGLTDTQY
14	TRBV11-2	TRBJ2-7	ASSLGREGPRYEQY
11	TRBV19	TRBJ2-1	ASSLGGYNEQF
11	TRBV4-3	TRBJ1-2	ASSPGTGVFYT
13	TRBV19	TRBJ2-5	ASSMRGLAVETQY
14	TRBV5-1	TRBJ1-3	ASSFGRADSGNTIY